The 25 T cell receptor beta chains below were found in one sample sequenced in a study of T-cell reconstitution after alpha-beta-depleted transplantation in children. Unique molecular identifiers featured in how the TCRbeta library was prepared. Each CDR3 protein is one row after TCRdb ran MiXCR on the PCR reads. In the table there are fewer than 400,000 distinct CDR3 sequences, 23% of which are singletons. The specimen comprised PBMCs, mostly from graft donor cells, sampled 180 days after TCRalphabeta/CD19-depleted stem cell transplant. Receptor source: a male patient younger than 18 who had a stem cell transplant for acute lymphoblastic leukemia, so the T cells may come from the graft donor.

The chain links TRBV20-1 to TRBJ1-2; D is perhaps TRBD1 (5 bases). Trimming stripped 2 bases from V and 1 base from J, with 20 bases between. The CDR3 totals 17 residues. The germline CDR1 and CDR2 sequences are DFQATT and SNEGSKA (reference sequence). CDR3 region: CSARNPTDRGDNYGYTF. The DNA of the CDR3 is TGCAGTGCTAGAAACCCAACAGATCGAGGGGATAACTATGGCTACACCTTC.

The table lists this clonotype with a few counts. V gene TRBV20-1 combines with J gene TRBJ1-1; D perhaps matches TRBD1 (5 bases). Germline CDR1 is DFQATT and CDR2 is SNEGSKA (reference sequence). Trimming cost V 3 bases and J 0 bases, with 11 bases left between them. This CDR3 contains 14 residues. The CDR3 nucleotides are TGCAGTGCTAGCAGGGTAGGGATGAACACTGAAGCTTTCTTT. It encodes CSASRVGMNTEAFF.

In its sample, this clonotype was seen a few times. V and J are TRBV11-2 and TRBJ1-5; TRBD1 aligns across 7 bases. V lost 1 base and J lost 3; bases outside the gene matches: 12. This CDR3 region has 18 residues. Germline lookup yields CDR1 SGHAT and CDR2 FQNNGV. CDR3 sequence (DNA): TGTGCCAGCAGCTTAGGGTGGCCTAAACAGGGGAACAATCAGCCCCAGCATTTT. It is translated as CASSLGWPKQGNNQPQHF.

The chain combines TRBV20-1 with TRBJ1-1; TRBD1 might be the D (5 bases). Trimming removed 0 bases at V and 0 bases at J, with 14 bases between. CDR3 length equals 16 residues. CDR1 is DFQATT and CDR2 is SNEGSKA in the germline V gene (reference sequence). CDR3 sequence: CSARDGTGTVNTEAFF. CDR3 DNA sequence: TGCAGTGCTAGAGATGGTACCGGGACGGTGAACACTGAAGCTTTCTTT.

This clonotype was observed a few times. The chain uses TRBV5-1 and TRBJ2-5; no clear D. Germline lookup yields CDR1 SGHRS and CDR2 YFSETQ. This CDR3 has 13 residues. The germline V and J ends were trimmed by 10 bases and 2 bases, with 15 bases remaining between them. CDR3 loop: CACRSRAQETQYF. CDR3 nucleotide sequence: TGCGCCTGCCGAAGCCGGGCACAAGAGACCCAGTACTTC. Combining the CDR3 with reference TRBV5-1 and TRBJ2-5 gives the whole variable domain KAGVTQTPRYLIKTRGQQVTLSCSPISGHRSVSWYQQTPGQGLQFLFEYFSETQRNKGNFPGRFSGRQFSNSRSEMNVSTLELGDSALYLCACRSRAQETQYFGPGTRLLVL.

The sample holds a few counts of this clonotype. The CDR3 nucleotides are TGCAGTGCTATGGTCCGGTCTATATACACTGGGGCCAACGTCCTGACTTTC. Protein: CSAMVRSIYTGANVLTF. This chain connects TRBV20-1 to TRBJ2-6; D gene ambiguous. Per germline, CDR1 DFQATT and CDR2 SNEGSKA (reference sequence). The CDR3 has 17 amino acids. With 4 bases removed from V and 2 bases from J, the gap between germline ends came to 18 bases.

The chain combines TRBV6-1 with TRBJ2-1; D remains ambiguous. The germline V and J ends were trimmed by 1 base and 5 bases, with 12 bases remaining between them. CDR1 is MNHNS, CDR2 SASEGT, per germline. This CDR3 region has 15 residues. The CDR3 reads CASSEGSVRNNEQFF. The CDR3, as DNA: TGTGCCAGCAGTGAAGGTTCAGTCCGAAACAATGAGCAGTTCTTC.

This chain links TRBV27 with TRBJ2-4; perhaps TRBD2 as D (7 bases). V was cut by 5 bases and J by 3 bases, with 14 bases left in between. Looked up from germline, CDR1 is MNHEY and CDR2 is SMNVEV (reference sequence). The CDR3 contains 15 residues. As DNA, the CDR3 is TGTGCCAGCAGTGCCCCAGGGGACTACAAAAACATTCAGTACTTC. Translating it yields CASSAPGDYKNIQYF.

This clonotype has a handful of counts. This sequence joins TRBV7-2 and TRBJ2-7; the D is unclear. Germline lookup yields CDR1 SGHTA and CDR2 FQGNSA. Trimming shortened V by 2 bases and J by 3 bases, and 11 bases separated the two germline ends. The length of the CDR3 is 14 residues. In DNA, the CDR3 is TGTGCCAGCAGCTTATCCCACGTTTTCTACGAGCAGTACTTC. Translation: CASSLSHVFYEQYF.

The sample holds a few counts of this clonotype. The V and J genes are TRBV10-2 and TRBJ2-1, with TRBD1 as a possible D gene (6 bases). V was clipped by 8 bases and J by 3 bases, with 11 bases between them. CDR3 length: 13 amino acids. Germline V lookup: CDR1 WSHSY, CDR2 SAAADI. Here the CDR3 reads CASFRDNYNEQFF. The CDR3 nucleotides are TGCGCCAGCTTCCGGGACAACTACAATGAGCAGTTCTTC.

This clonotype showed up just a few times. The V and J genes are TRBV7-3 and TRBJ2-2; D is unresolved. Trimming shortened V by 3 bases and J by 2 bases, and 13 bases separated the two germline ends. CDR3 length equals 16 residues. From germline, CDR1 is SGHTA and CDR2 FQGTGA. The CDR3 reads CASSFTVPLNTGELFF. The CDR3 DNA is TGTGCCAGCAGCTTCACAGTACCTCTTAACACCGGGGAGCTGTTTTTT.

The rearrangement joins TRBV18 to TRBJ2-7; D not resolved. The CDR3 sequence is 14 residues long. The germline V and J ends were trimmed by 6 bases and 3 bases, with 15 bases remaining between them. CDR1 and CDR2 from the germline V gene are KGHSH and LQKENI. This CDR3 is CASSNYRAHYEQYF. The CDR3 DNA follows: TGTGCCAGCTCCAACTACCGTGCGCACTACGAGCAGTACTTC.

The CDR3 here is CASSPRTTETQYF. DNA of the CDR3: TGTGCCAGCAGCCCCCGAACTACTGAGACCCAGTACTTC. This chain uses TRBV9 with TRBJ2-5; D is unresolved. Looked up from germline, CDR1 is SGDLS and CDR2 is YYNGEE. This CDR3 has 13 amino acids. Trimming removed 4 bases from V and 5 bases from J, with 12 bases in between.

This clonotype was seen more than once but under ten times. This chain joins TRBV27 and TRBJ2-3, with TRBD2 matching 8 bases. The germline gives CDR1 MNHEY, CDR2 SMNVEV (reference sequence). V dropped 1 base and J dropped 2; count of bases not matched to a gene: 8. The CDR3 is 17 amino acids. CDR3 amino acids: CASSLFPTGGPTDTQYF. The CDR3 region has the DNA TGTGCCAGCAGTTTATTCCCGACGGGGGGGCCCACAGATACGCAGTATTTT.

This clonotype was found a few times. The genes are TRBV7-3 and TRBJ2-2; D gene uncertain. V was clipped by 2 bases and J by 4 bases, with 11 bases between them. This CDR3 has 15 residues. Germline-derived CDR1 and CDR2 are SGHTA and FQGTGA. This CDR3 reads CASSLVAGGTGELFF. CDR3 nucleotides: TGTGCCAGCAGCTTAGTGGCAGGCGGCACCGGGGAGCTGTTTTTT. The complete variable domain, with remaining parts taken from reference TRBV7-3 and TRBJ2-2, reads GAGVSQTPSNKVTEKGKYVELRCDPISGHTALYWYRQSLGQGPEFLIYFQGTGAADDSGLPNDRFFAVRPEGSVSTLKIQRTERGDSAVYLCASSLVAGGTGELFFGEGSRLTVL.

The genes are TRBV7-6 and TRBJ2-3, with D possibly matching TRBD1 (6 bases). CDR1 and CDR2 from the germline V gene are SGHVS and FNYEAQ. The germline V and J ends were trimmed by 5 bases and 3 bases, with 33 bases remaining between them. This CDR3 has 21 amino acids. Here the CDR3 reads CASSLTAKQGTFWARTDTQYF. DNA of the CDR3: TGTGCCAGCAGCCTCACCGCCAAACAGGGAACCTTTTGGGCACGGACAGATACGCAGTATTTT.

This clonotype was found a few times. The rearrangement uses TRBV11-3 and TRBJ2-1; 9 bases map to TRBD2. CDR3 length equals 17 residues. The germline CDR1 and CDR2 sequences are SGHNT and YENEEA. Trimming took 0 bases from V and 7 from J; bases not matched to a gene: 10. The CDR3 DNA reads as TGTGCCAGCAGCTTAGATCTGGGAGCGGGAGGAAAAAATGAGCAGTTCTTC. This sequence encodes CASSLDLGAGGKNEQFF.

In this sample, this clonotype turned up a few times. J is TRBJ2-2 and V is TRBV20-1, with a tentative D call TRBD1 (5 bases). V was cut by 6 bases and J by 7 bases, with 21 bases left in between. The CDR3 loop spans 15 amino acids. The germline gives CDR1 DFQATT, CDR2 SNEGSKA (reference sequence). This CDR3 is CSALGPGKLLGELFF. CDR3 sequence (DNA): TGCAGTGCCCTAGGCCCAGGGAAGCTCCTCGGGGAGCTGTTTTTT.

The chain joins TRBV29-1 to TRBJ1-5; D is perhaps TRBD1 (5 bases). The CDR3 length is 13 residues. Trimming shortened V by 5 bases and J by 0 bases, and 8 bases separated the two germline ends. The V gene's germline CDR1 is SQVTM and CDR2 ANQGSEA. The chain's CDR3 is CSVRQRSNQPQHF. In nucleotides, the CDR3 is TGCAGCGTTAGACAGCGTAGCAATCAGCCCCAGCATTTT.

The rearrangement uses TRBV15 and TRBJ2-7; D unresolved. Germline V lookup: CDR1 LNHNV, CDR2 YYDKDF (reference sequence). CDR3 length equals 16 residues. The ends were cut back, 6 bases at V and 5 bases at J, with 23 bases in the middle. CDR3 protein: CATREGTVIQRNEQYF. The CDR3 nucleotides are TGTGCCACCAGAGAAGGAACGGTCATCCAACGTAACGAGCAGTACTTC. Using reference TRBV15 and TRBJ2-7 for the parts outside the CDR3, the full variable domain is DAMVIQNPRYQVTQFGKPVTLSCSQTLNHNVMYWYQQKSSQAPKLLFHYYDKDFNNEADTPDNFQSRRPNTSFCFLDIRSPGLGDTAMYLCATREGTVIQRNEQYFGPGTRLTVT.

A few counts support this clonotype. The rearrangement uses TRBV4-1 and TRBJ2-1, with D perhaps TRBD2 (5 bases). Trimming cost V 5 bases and J 5 bases, with 16 bases left between them. This CDR3 is 15 amino acids long. Germline V CDR1 and CDR2: MGHRA, YSYEKL. Written as DNA, the CDR3 is TGCGCCAGCAGCTTTACCCCGGGTAGCGACAATGAGCAGTTCTTC. Translated: CASSFTPGSDNEQFF.

This clonotype has more than one count but fewer than ten. The chain is built from TRBV20-1 and TRBJ2-7; 7 bases agree with TRBD1. V lost 5 bases and J lost 4; bases outside the gene matches: 8. This CDR3 spans 13 amino acids. CDR1 DFQATT and CDR2 SNEGSKA come from the germline V gene (reference sequence). CDR3 in amino acids: CSALSSQGYEQYF. The CDR3 DNA is TGCAGTGCTCTATCGTCACAGGGGTACGAGCAGTACTTC.

The chain links TRBV9 to TRBJ2-1; D remains unclear. V dropped 0 bases and J dropped 6 bases, with 4 bases sitting between them. Germline CDR1 is SGDLS and CDR2 is YYNGEE. This CDR3 spans 12 amino acids. CDR3 DNA: TGTGCCAGCAGCGTAGCTACCAATGAGCAGTTCTTC. Its translation is CASSVATNEQFF.

V gene TRBV7-9 combines with J gene TRBJ2-5, with 9 bases identical to TRBD1. Germline CDR1 SEHNR, CDR2 FQNEAQ (reference sequence). The CDR3 is 17 amino acids. With 5 bases clipped from V and 4 bases from J, the junction kept 14 bases outside the gene matches. CDR3 bases: TGTGCCAGCAGCGATACTCTAGGGACAGGGAAGGGAGAGACCCAGTACTTC. Amino acid sequence: CASSDTLGTGKGETQYF.

The chain employs TRBV5-1 and TRBJ2-7, with 7 bases lining up with TRBD2. Germline lookup yields CDR1 SGHRS and CDR2 YFSETQ. The CDR3 covers 14 residues. Trimming removed 6 bases from V and 0 bases from J; junction bases left unmatched: 6. CDR3 DNA: TGCGCCAGCACCCTGGTAGCGGGCTCCTACGAGCAGTACTTC. Its protein product is CASTLVAGSYEQYF.